This TCR beta chain was sequenced for a study of T cell repertoires in cytomegalovirus infection. General study findings and limits: HLA-C-restricted, CMV-specific TCR beta clonotypes were dominant ex vivo. Identification of carriers of CMV plus the relevant HLA was performed using cumulative public TCR beta family frequency.

From the reads, TCRdb called clonotypes with MiXCR, one entry per CDR3 protein. Altogether a few hundred thousand distinct CDR3 sequences are present, approximately 9.2% being singletons, with the ten largest covering less than 15%. This clonotype showed up many times. What it binds is not known. Trimming took off 5 bases at V and 5 bases at J, with 19 bases between the two ends. Germline V CDR1 and CDR2: DFQATT, SNEGSKA (reference sequence). This CDR3 region has 14 residues. The TCR was taken from a human donor in good health (CMV status not recorded). Some clones in this sample may be carry-over from other donors' samples. The J gene is TRBJ2-7, the V gene TRBV20-1; no clear D. Sequenced material: PBMCs. The CDR3 DNA reads as TGCAGTGCTCGCCTGATGGGGAATTGGGACGAGCAGTACTTC. Amino acid sequence: CSARLMGNWDEQYF.